This is a list of T cell receptor beta chains from one sample in a study of blood T cell repertoires in COVID-19. Only in-frame clones appear in the TCRdb table, and some are missing; sequencing was by immunoSEQ multiplex PCR. The sample yields 55,000 to 65,000 clones, over 80% seen once. The sample consisted of peripheral blood. Source of these receptors: a woman over 75 with acute or convalescent COVID-19. The conserved cysteine and the conserved F or W are not part of the CDR3 here. The order of the fields is V gene, J gene, CDR3 protein.

TRBV7-2	TRBJ1-1	ASSGGRGTEAF
TRBV9	TRBJ2-3	ASSYGQGPDTQY
TRBV9	TRBJ2-4	ASSVGTGQVNIQY
TRBV5-4	TRBJ1-1	ASSLGGGNTEAF
TRBV4-3	TRBJ2-4	ASSQDYIGTDIQY
TRBV29-1	TRBJ1-6	SLKGVLHSPLH
TRBV27	TRBJ1-2	ASSLGPANYGYT
TRBV4-1	TRBJ1-4	ASSLRLSEKLF
TRBV27	TRBJ2-7	ASSTLDRATYEQY
TRBV11-3	TRBJ2-7	ASSLDRGSSYEQY
TRBV27	TRBJ2-7	ASSSGRAGSYEQY
TRBV5-4	TRBJ1-1	ASSFHRGTEAF
TRBV4-1	TRBJ2-7	ASSQGLSGRAPYEQY
TRBV11-2	TRBJ2-3	ASTLSRGTDTQY
TRBV29-1	TRBJ2-7	SVVDISRGLGEQY
TRBV4-3	TRBJ2-5	ASSQDSSMTGWQETQY
TRBV7-9	TRBJ2-1	ASSLVDGTDNEQF
TRBV18	TRBJ2-3	ASSRPQGAADTQY
TRBV6-4	TRBJ1-5	ASSDPHTGDQPQH
TRBV19	TRBJ2-1	ASSPGTSGNYNEQF
TRBV12-2	TRBJ2-7	ASRLISPRTGGEQY
TRBV24-1	TRBJ1-5	ATDRPRGQPQH
TRBV6-4	TRBJ1-2	ASSDSGQNYGYT
TRBV6-6	TRBJ2-7	ASRLAGARHYEQY
TRBV6-5	TRBJ1-6	ASSPEGGSPLH
TRBV20-1	TRBJ2-5	SASLAGGPFQETQY
TRBV9	TRBJ2-3	ASSVGGAGGQGTQY
TRBV7-2	TRBJ1-6	ASSLGGVFNSPLH
TRBV27	TRBJ2-1	ASSSPGLALNEQF
TRBV7-9	TRBJ1-1	ASSPHIASMNSEAF
TRBV5-5	TRBJ1-6	ASSETGTGESPLH
TRBV4-1	TRBJ2-7	ASSQEGLGSYEQY
TRBV2	TRBJ2-5	ASNGGRETQY
TRBV28	TRBJ2-1	ASSSTSGFYNEQF
TRBV28	TRBJ2-7	ASGPPGQGAPEQY
TRBV19	TRBJ1-2	ASISPGGWYGYT
TRBV27	TRBJ1-6	ASSLFEGRDSPLH
TRBV12-3/TRBV12-4	TRBJ1-6	ASSLNRSPLH
TRBV3-1/TRBV3-2	TRBJ2-7	ASSQDIPGGRDEQY
TRBV7-9	TRBJ1-6	ASSFDRNSPLH
TRBV27	TRBJ1-2	ASSPRGNYGYT
TRBV2	TRBJ2-2	ASSGQGGTGELF
TRBV30	TRBJ2-1	AWSVEEQF